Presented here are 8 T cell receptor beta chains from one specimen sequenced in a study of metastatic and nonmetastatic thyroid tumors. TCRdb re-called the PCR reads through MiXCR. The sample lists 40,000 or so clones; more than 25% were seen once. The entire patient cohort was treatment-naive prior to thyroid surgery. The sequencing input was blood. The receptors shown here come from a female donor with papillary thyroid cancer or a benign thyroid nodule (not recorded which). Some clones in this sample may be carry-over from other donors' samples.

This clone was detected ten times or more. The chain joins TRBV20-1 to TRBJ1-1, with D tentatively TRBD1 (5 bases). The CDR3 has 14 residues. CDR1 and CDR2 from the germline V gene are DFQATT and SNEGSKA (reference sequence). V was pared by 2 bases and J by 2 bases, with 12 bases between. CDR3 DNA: TGCAGTGCTAGACGGGGGTATCTCAACACTGAAGCTTTCTTT. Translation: CSARRGYLNTEAFF.

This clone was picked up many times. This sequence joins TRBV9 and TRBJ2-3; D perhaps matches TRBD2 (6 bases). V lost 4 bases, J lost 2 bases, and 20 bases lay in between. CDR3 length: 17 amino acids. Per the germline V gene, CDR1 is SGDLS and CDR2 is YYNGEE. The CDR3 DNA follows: TGTGCCAGCAGCCCTATCCCCGGGGGTCTCAACACAGATACGCAGTATTTT. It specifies CASSPIPGGLNTDTQYF. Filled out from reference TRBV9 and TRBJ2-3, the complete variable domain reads DSGVTQTPKHLITATGQRVTLRCSPRSGDLSVYWYQQSLDQGLQFLIQYYNGEERAKGNILERFSAQQFPDLHSELNLSSLELGDSALYFCASSPIPGGLNTDTQYFGPGTRLTVL.

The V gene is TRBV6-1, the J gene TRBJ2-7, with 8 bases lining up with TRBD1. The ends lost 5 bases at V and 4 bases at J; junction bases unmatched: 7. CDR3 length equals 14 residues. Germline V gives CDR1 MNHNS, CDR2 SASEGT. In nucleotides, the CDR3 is TGTGCCAGCAGTCCCCAGGACAGGGAGTACGAGCAGTACTTC. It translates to CASSPQDREYEQYF.

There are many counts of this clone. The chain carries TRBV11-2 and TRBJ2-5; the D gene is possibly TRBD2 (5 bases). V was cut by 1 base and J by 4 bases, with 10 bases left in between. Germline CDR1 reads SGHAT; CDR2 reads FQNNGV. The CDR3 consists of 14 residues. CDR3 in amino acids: CASSLGPSLETQYF. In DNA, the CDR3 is TGTGCCAGCAGCTTAGGTCCTAGCTTAGAGACCCAGTACTTC.

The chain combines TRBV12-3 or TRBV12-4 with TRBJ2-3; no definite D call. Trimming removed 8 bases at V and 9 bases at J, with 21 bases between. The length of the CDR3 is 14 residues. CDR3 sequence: CASSMFGRAQTQYF. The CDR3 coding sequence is TGTGCCAGCTCGATGTTTGGCCGTGCCCAGACGCAGTATTTT.

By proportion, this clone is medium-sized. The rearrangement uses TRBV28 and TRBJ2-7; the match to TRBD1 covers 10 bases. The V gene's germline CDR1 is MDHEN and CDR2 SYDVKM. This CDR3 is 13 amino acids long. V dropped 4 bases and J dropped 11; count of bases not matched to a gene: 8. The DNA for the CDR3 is TGTGCCAGCAGTTCGCCCGGGACAGGGGAAAAGTACTTC. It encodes CASSSPGTGEKYF. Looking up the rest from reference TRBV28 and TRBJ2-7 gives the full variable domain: DVKVTQSSRYLVKRTGEKVFLECVQDMDHENMFWYRQDPGLGLRLIYFSYDVKMKEKGDIPEGYSVSREKKERFSLILESASTNQTSMYLCASSSPGTGEKYFGPGTRLTVT.

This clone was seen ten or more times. The CDR3 is CASSQAGNTEAFF. DNA for the CDR3: TGTGCCAGCAGCCAGGCAGGGAACACTGAAGCTTTCTTT. The chain uses TRBV6-1 and TRBJ1-1; no reliable D call. Trimming left V 6 bases short and J 1 base short, with 9 bases between. The CDR3 contains 13 residues. Germline V gene data show CDR1 as MNHNS and CDR2 as SASEGT.

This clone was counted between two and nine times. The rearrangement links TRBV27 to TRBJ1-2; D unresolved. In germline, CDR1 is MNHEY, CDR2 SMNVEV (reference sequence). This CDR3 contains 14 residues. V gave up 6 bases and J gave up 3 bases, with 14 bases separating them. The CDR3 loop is CASSSTSGHYGYTF. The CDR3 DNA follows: TGTGCCAGCAGCTCGACCTCTGGGCACTATGGCTACACCTTC.